The clone carrying this T cell receptor (beta chain) was counted at least ten times. The antigen is not known. This entry is derived from a study of identical twins. Each CDR3 protein is one row after TCRdb ran MiXCR on the 5' RACE reads. The sample includes 500,000 or so distinct CDR3 sequences, approximately 14% of them seen just once. J lost 4 bases, V lost 0 bases, and 5 bases had no gene match. This CDR3 has 17 amino acids. The germline V gene has CDR1 ENHRY and CDR2 SYGVKD. General study results and limits: Insertions were reduced in abundant cord blood beta clonotypes but not in memory repertoires. Cross-sectional statistical analysis, not tracking of the same donors, underpinned the conclusions.

In addition, the sample was reused for a study of yellow fever vaccine responses in identical twins.

Sequencing input: CD4+ T cells sorted from blood. This rearrangement joins TRBV10-3 to TRBJ2-3; 12 bases map to TRBD2. This TCR derives from a woman between 18 and 29 years old in good health. For the CDR3, the DNA is TGTGCCATCAGTGAGTCTACTAGCGGGGGGAAGTCAGATACGCAGTATTTT. Its translation is CAISESTSGGKSDTQYF.